The rows below give T cell receptor beta chains drawn from one sample of a study of T-cell reconstitution after alpha-beta-depleted transplantation in children. TCRdb used MiXCR to reprocess the PCR reads, holding one entry per CDR3 protein. The data hold 81,000 or so distinct CDR3 sequences, with less than 20% observed a single time. This specimen was PBMCs, mostly from graft donor cells, taken 180 days after TCRalphabeta/CD19-depleted stem cell transplant. The source is a male patient between 2 and 9 years old who had a stem cell transplant for acute lymphoblastic leukemia, so the T cells may come from the graft donor. CDR3s leave out the opening cysteine and the closing phenylalanine or tryptophan. The D gene is left open where the match is weak.

TRBV5-1	TRBJ2-7	TRBD2	ASSLPSGGDTYEQY
TRBV20-1	TRBJ2-7	.	SASLGQSSYEQY
TRBV6-2/TRBV6-3	TRBJ1-1	.	ASSRTDMNTEAF
TRBV20-1	TRBJ2-7	TRBD2	SQLAGGPNSEQY
TRBV7-2	TRBJ2-2	TRBD1	ASSLMGTDTGELS
TRBV7-2	TRBJ2-7	.	ASSPSIHEQY
TRBV7-2	TRBJ2-7	.	ASSLVSASYEQY
TRBV7-9	TRBJ2-3	TRBD1	ASSLGDRGTLTDTQY
TRBV29-1	TRBJ2-7	.	SVQGRSYEQY
TRBV20-1	TRBJ2-1	TRBD2	SASFGTRNREQF
TRBV19	TRBJ2-5	.	ASSGRGQETQY
TRBV29-1	TRBJ2-3	TRBD2	SVGTSGDTQY
TRBV12-3/TRBV12-4	TRBJ2-7	.	ATQGSYEQY
TRBV5-1	TRBJ1-1	.	ASSLERLGTEAF
TRBV20-1	TRBJ2-1	.	SARDSRTNSYNEQF
TRBV5-5	TRBJ2-2	TRBD1	ASRYQPEGALAGELF
TRBV20-1	TRBJ1-1	.	SAHGGNTEAF
TRBV27	TRBJ2-1	TRBD2	ASSFFQRGNNEQF
TRBV7-2	TRBJ2-7	TRBD1	ASSLGQGSFSYEQY
TRBV4-3	TRBJ1-1	.	ASSQDRGRVEAF
TRBV11-2	TRBJ2-1	TRBD2	ASSPGLAGGIYNEQF
TRBV24-1	TRBJ2-1	TRBD1	ATSDPAGTGGSNEQF
TRBV20-1	TRBJ2-5	TRBD2	SATGLAGIGTQY
TRBV20-1	TRBJ2-2	.	SASGQGSVTGELF
TRBV20-1	TRBJ2-7	TRBD1	SARLDRGGYEQY
TRBV30	TRBJ2-2	.	AWRAVGSTRELF
TRBV7-2	TRBJ2-5	TRBD1	ASSLPGQRAGTQS
TRBV11-3	TRBJ2-1	.	ASSLGQSAVNEQF
TRBV7-2	TRBJ2-7	TRBD2	ASSLQGLESYEQY
TRBV7-6	TRBJ1-2	TRBD1	ASSSGPGQGYGDT
TRBV12-3/TRBV12-4	TRBJ1-5	TRBD1	ASSLGQGAQPQH
TRBV6-2/TRBV6-3	TRBJ1-1	.	ASSYVAENTEAF